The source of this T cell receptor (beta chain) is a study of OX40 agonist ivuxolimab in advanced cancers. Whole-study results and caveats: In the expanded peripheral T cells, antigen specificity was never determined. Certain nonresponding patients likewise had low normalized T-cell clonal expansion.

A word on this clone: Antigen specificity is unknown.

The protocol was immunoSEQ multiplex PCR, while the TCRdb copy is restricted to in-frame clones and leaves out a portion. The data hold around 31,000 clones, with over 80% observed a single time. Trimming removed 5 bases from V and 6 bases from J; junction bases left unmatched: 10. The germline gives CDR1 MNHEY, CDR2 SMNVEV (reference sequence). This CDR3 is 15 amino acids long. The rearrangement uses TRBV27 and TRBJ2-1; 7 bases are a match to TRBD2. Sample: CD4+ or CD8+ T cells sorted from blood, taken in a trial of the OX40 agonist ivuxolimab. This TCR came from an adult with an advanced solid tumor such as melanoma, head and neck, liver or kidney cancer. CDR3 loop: CASSPHFVAGNEQFF. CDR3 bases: TGTGCCAGCAGTCCCCATTTCGTAGCGGGCAATGAGCAGTTCTTC.